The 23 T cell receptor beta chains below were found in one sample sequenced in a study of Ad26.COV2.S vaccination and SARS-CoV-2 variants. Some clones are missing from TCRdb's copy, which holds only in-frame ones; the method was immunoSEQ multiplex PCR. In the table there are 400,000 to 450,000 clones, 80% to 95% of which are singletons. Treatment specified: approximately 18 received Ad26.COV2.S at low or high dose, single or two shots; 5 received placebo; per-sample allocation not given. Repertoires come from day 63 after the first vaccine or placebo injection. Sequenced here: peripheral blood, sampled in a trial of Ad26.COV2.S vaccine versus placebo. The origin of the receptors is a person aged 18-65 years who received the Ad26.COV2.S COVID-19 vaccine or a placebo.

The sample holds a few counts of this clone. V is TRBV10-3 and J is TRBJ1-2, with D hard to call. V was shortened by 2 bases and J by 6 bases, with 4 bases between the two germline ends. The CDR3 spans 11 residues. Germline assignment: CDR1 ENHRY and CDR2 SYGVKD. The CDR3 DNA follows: TGTGCCATCAGTGAGACCCATGGCTACACCTTC. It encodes CAISETHGYTF.

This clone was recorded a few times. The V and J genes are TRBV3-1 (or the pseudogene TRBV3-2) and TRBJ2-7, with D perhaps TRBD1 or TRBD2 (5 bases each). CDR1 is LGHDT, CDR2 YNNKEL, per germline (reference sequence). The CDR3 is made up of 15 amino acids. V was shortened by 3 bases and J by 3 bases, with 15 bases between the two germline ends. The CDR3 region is CASSHRGGAYYEQYF. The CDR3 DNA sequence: TGTGCCAGCAGCCACCGGGGCGGAGCCTACTACGAGCAGTACTTC.

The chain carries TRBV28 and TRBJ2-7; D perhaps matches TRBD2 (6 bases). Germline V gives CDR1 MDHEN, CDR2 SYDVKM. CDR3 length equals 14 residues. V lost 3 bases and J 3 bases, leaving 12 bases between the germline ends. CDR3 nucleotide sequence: TGTGCCAGCAGTTTCGGAGGGTTGAACTACGAGCAGTACTTC. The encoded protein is CASSFGGLNYEQYF.

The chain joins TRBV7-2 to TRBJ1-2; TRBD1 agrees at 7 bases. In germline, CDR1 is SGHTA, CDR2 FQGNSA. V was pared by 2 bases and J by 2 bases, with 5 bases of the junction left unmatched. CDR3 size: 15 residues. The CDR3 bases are TGTGCCAGCAGCTTAACCGGGACAGTGAACTATGGCTACACCTTC. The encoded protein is CASSLTGTVNYGYTF.

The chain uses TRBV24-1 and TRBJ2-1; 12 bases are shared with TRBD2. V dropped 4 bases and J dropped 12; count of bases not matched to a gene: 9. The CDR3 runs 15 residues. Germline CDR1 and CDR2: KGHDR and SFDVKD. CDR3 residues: CATSDHRLAGVAQFF. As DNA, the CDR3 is TGTGCCACCAGTGACCACCGACTAGCGGGAGTTGCGCAGTTCTTC.

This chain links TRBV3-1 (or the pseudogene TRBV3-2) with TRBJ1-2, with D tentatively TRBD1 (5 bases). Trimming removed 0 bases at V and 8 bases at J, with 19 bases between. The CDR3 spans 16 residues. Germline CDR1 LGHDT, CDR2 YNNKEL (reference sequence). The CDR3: CASSQEVSGNYRGYTF. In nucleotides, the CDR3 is TGTGCCAGCAGCCAAGAGGTGTCAGGGAACTACAGAGGCTACACCTTC.

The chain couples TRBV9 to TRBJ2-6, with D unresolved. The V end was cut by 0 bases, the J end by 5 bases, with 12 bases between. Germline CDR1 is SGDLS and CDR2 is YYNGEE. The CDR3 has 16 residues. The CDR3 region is CASSVGSGSRANVLTF. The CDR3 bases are TGTGCCAGCAGCGTAGGGTCGGGTTCTCGGGCCAACGTCCTGACTTTC.

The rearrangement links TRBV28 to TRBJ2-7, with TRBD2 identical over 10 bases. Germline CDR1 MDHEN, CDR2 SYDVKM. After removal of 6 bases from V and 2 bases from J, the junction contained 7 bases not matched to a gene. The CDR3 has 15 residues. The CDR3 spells CASRSLAGDAYEQYF. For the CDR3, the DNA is TGTGCCAGCAGGTCTCTAGCGGGAGACGCCTACGAGCAGTACTTC.

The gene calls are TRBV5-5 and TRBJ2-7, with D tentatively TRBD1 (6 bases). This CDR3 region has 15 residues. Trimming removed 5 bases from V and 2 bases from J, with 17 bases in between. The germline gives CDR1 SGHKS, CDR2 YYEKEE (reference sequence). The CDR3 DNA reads TGTGCCAGCAGTATACAGGGCCCAAGCACCTACGAGCAGTACTTC. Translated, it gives CASSIQGPSTYEQYF.

CDR3 DNA: TGTGCCAGCAGCCCCCGACAGGGGGGTCGGGCTAATGAAAAACTGTTTTTT. Translation gives CASSPRQGGRANEKLFF. J is TRBJ1-4 and V is TRBV7-8; TRBD1 agrees at 9 bases. Trimming removed 5 bases from V and 3 bases from J; junction bases left unmatched: 10. The CDR3 runs 17 residues. The germline gives CDR1 SGHVS, CDR2 FQNEAQ.

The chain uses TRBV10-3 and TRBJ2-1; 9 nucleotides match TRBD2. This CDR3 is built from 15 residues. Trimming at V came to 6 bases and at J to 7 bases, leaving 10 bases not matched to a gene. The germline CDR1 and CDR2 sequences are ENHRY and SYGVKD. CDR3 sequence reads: CAIRVLAGDVNEQFF. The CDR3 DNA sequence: TGTGCCATCAGAGTCTTAGCGGGAGATGTTAATGAGCAGTTCTTC.

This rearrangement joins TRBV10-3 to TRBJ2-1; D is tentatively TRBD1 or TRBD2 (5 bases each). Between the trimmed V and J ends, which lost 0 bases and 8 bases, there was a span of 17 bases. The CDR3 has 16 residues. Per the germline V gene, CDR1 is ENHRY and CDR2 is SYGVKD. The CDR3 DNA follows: TGTGCCATCAGTGAGTCGACAGCGGATCAAGGGGATGAGCAGTTCTTC. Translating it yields CAISESTADQGDEQFF.

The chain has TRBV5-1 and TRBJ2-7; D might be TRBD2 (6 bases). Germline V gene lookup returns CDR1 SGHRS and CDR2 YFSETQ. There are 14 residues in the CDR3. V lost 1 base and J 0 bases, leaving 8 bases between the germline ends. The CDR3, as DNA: TGCGCCAGCAGCTTGATTAGCGGCTCCTACGAGCAGTACTTC. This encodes CASSLISGSYEQYF.

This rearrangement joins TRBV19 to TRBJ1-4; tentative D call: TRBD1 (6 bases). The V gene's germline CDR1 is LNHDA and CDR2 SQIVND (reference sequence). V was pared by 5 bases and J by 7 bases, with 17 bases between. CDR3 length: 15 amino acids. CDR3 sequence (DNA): TGTGCCAGTAGTGTTGGACAGCCAAGATTTGAAAAACTGTTTTTT. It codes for CASSVGQPRFEKLFF.

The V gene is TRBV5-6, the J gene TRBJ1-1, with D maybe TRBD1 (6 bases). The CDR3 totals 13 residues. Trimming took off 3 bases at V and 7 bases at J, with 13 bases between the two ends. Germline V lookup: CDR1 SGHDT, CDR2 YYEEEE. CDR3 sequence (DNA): TGTGCCAGCAGCTATACCGGACAGCTTGAAGCTTTCTTT. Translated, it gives CASSYTGQLEAFF.

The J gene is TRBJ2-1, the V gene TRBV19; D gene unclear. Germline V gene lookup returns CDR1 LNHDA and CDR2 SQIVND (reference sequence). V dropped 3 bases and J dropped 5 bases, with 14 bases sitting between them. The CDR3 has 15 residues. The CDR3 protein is CASSMGLVGHNEQFF. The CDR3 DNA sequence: TGTGCCAGTAGTATGGGCCTAGTGGGTCACAATGAGCAGTTCTTC.

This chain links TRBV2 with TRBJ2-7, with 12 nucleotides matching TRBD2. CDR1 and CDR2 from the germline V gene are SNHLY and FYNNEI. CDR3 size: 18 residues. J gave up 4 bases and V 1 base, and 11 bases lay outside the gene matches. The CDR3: CASSEDQLGLAGQYEQYF. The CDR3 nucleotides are TGTGCCAGCAGTGAAGACCAACTTGGACTAGCGGGACAGTACGAGCAGTACTTC.

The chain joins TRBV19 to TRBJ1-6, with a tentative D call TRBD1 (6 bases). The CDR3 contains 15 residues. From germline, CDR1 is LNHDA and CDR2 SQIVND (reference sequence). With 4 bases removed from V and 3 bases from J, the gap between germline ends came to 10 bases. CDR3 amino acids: CASSTDRNYNSPLHF. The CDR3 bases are TGTGCCAGTAGTACCGACAGGAACTATAATTCACCCCTCCACTTT.

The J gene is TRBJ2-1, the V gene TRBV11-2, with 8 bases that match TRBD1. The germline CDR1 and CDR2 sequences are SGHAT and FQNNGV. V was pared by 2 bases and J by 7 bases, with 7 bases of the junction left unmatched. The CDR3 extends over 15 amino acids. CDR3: CASSLIGQGTNEQFF. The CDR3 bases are TGTGCCAGCAGCTTAATTGGACAGGGAACGAATGAGCAGTTCTTC.

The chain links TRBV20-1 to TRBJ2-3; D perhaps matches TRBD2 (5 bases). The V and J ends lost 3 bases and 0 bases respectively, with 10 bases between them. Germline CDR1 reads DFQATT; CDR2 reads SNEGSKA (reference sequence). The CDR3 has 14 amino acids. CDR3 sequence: CSASGRASTDTQYF. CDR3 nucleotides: TGCAGTGCTAGTGGGCGGGCCAGCACAGATACGCAGTATTTT.

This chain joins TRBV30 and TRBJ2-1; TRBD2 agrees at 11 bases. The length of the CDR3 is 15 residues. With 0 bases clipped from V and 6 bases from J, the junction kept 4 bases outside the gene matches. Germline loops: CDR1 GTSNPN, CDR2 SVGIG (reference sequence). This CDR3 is CAWSVIAGGFNEQFF. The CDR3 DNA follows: TGTGCCTGGAGTGTAATAGCGGGAGGGTTCAATGAGCAGTTCTTC.

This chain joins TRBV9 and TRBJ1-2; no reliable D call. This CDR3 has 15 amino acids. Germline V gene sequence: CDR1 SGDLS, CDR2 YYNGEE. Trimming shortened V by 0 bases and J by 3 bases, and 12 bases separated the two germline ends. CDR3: CASSVAGHGDYGYTF. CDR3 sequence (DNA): TGTGCCAGCAGCGTAGCAGGCCACGGGGACTATGGCTACACCTTC. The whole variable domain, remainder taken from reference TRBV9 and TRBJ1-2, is DSGVTQTPKHLITATGQRVTLRCSPRSGDLSVYWYQQSLDQGLQFLIQYYNGEERAKGNILERFSAQQFPDLHSELNLSSLELGDSALYFCASSVAGHGDYGYTFGSGTRLTVV.

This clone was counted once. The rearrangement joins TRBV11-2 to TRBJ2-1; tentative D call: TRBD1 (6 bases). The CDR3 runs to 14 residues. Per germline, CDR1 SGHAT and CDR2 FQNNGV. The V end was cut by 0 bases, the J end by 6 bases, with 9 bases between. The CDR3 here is CASSLDRQVNEQFF. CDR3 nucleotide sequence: TGTGCCAGCAGCTTAGATAGACAGGTCAATGAGCAGTTCTTC.